One sample yielded the 32 T cell receptor beta chains listed below, sequenced in a study of molecular identifiers for immune sequencing clone quantification. Each CDR3 protein is one row after TCRdb ran MiXCR on the PCR reads. The table has some 100,000 distinct CDR3 sequences, around a third seen once. The sample was naive CD8+ T cells from blood, with Jurkat cell RNA spiked in. The subset here: FACS-sorted CD8+CD4-CCR7+CD45RA+ naive T cells. Receptors originate from a human donor in good health. Some libraries in this study had Jurkat cell RNA spiked in.

J is TRBJ2-3 and V is TRBV6-1, with 7 nucleotides matching TRBD2. This CDR3 has 16 residues. Trimming removed 0 bases from V and 6 bases from J; junction bases left unmatched: 9. CDR1 and CDR2 from the germline V gene are MNHNS and SASEGT. The CDR3 spells CASSEAPAGVADTQYF. CDR3 DNA: TGTGCCAGCAGTGAAGCGCCCGCGGGAGTGGCCGATACGCAGTATTTT.

This clonotype has a count of ten or more. This rearrangement joins TRBV10-3 to TRBJ2-7; D call uncertain. V dropped 3 bases and J dropped 0 bases, with 3 bases sitting between them. The germline V gene has CDR1 ENHRY and CDR2 SYGVKD. The CDR3 sequence is 12 residues long. The chain's CDR3 is CAISDISYEQYF. The CDR3 region has the DNA TGTGCCATCAGTGATATCTCCTACGAGCAGTACTTC.

This clonotype was detected many times. V usage is TRBV20-1 and J usage is TRBJ2-7; tentative D call: TRBD1 (5 bases). Germline V gene data show CDR1 as DFQATT and CDR2 as SNEGSKA (reference sequence). Trimming cost V 1 base and J 1 base, with 17 bases left between them. This CDR3 spans 16 amino acids. The CDR3 region has the DNA TGCAGTGCTAGAGGGGAAACAGGCTCCGGGTCCTACGAGCAGTACTTC. Its translation: CSARGETGSGSYEQYF.

The table lists this clonotype with a few counts. V usage is TRBV11-3 and J usage is TRBJ2-4; D perhaps matches TRBD2 (6 bases). CDR1 is SGHNT and CDR2 is YENEEA in the germline V gene. The CDR3 contains 13 residues. The V end lost 5 bases, the J end lost 9 bases, and 14 bases lay between the germline ends. This CDR3 reads CASSPVRGSIQYF. Written as DNA, the CDR3 is TGTGCCAGCAGCCCCGTACGGGGGTCCATTCAGTACTTC.

The chain has TRBV12-3 or TRBV12-4 and TRBJ2-7; D is unresolved. V gave up 3 bases and J gave up 3 bases, with 12 bases separating them. The CDR3 has 14 amino acids. CDR3 protein: CASSFGLDVYEQYF. Here the CDR3 DNA reads TGTGCCAGCAGTTTTGGCCTAGACGTCTACGAGCAGTACTTC.

A note on this clonotype: A single base separates this from a much larger clone, so it may be a read error. The chain uses TRBV28 and TRBJ2-7, with 8 bases matching TRBD2. Germline CDR1 MDHEN, CDR2 SYDVKM. CDR3 length: 17 residues. V lost 2 bases to trimming and J lost 4 bases; unmatched junction nucleotides: 13. CDR3 nucleotides: TGTGCCAGCAGTTTAGTGGTTGCGGGAGGTGCCGCGTACGAGCAGTACTTC. Translated: CASSLVVAGGAAYEQYF.

This clonotype was detected only a few times. CDR3 sequence (DNA): TGTGCCAGCAGCCCTACAAGAGCCAAAAACATTCAGTACTTC. This encodes CASSPTRAKNIQYF. The rearrangement uses TRBV11-2 and TRBJ2-4; D is ambiguous. CDR3 size: 14 residues. V lost 5 bases, J lost 0 bases, and 8 bases lay in between. Looked up from germline, CDR1 is SGHAT and CDR2 is FQNNGV.

Points on this clonotype: A much larger clone differs from this one at a single base, so this may be a read error. CDR3 bases: TGCAGTGCCCACCTCCCGACTAGCAGATACGTGCAGTACTTC. Translated: CSAHLPTSRYVQYF. V gene TRBV20-1 combines with J gene TRBJ2-7, with 7 bases aligning to TRBD2. The germline gives CDR1 DFQATT, CDR2 SNEGSKA (reference sequence). The CDR3 has 14 residues.

This clonotype has just a few counts. The rearrangement uses TRBV19 and TRBJ2-5, with a tentative D call TRBD1 (6 bases). CDR3 size: 13 residues. The germline V gene encodes CDR1 LNHDA and CDR2 SQIVND (reference sequence). Trimming cost V 3 bases and J 5 bases, with 10 bases left between them. The CDR3 protein is CASSMDSLETQYF. In nucleotides, the CDR3 is TGTGCCAGTAGTATGGACAGCCTGGAGACCCAGTACTTC.

The chain combines TRBV5-1 with TRBJ2-7, with a tentative D call TRBD2 (5 bases). This CDR3 is built from 14 residues. The V end lost 0 bases, the J end lost 5 bases, and 12 bases lay between the germline ends. Looked up from germline, CDR1 is SGHRS and CDR2 is YFSETQ. The CDR3 region has the DNA TGCGCCAGCAGCTTGGGGTGGTCGGAGGACGAGCAGTACTTC. It specifies CASSLGWSEDEQYF.

Details on this clonotype: One end of the junction varies from germline; a read error may be responsible. The genes are TRBV29-1 and TRBJ2-3; D perhaps matches TRBD2 (6 bases). Germline V gives CDR1 SQVTM, CDR2 ANQGSEA. CDR3 length: 14 amino acids. The DNA for the CDR3 is TGCAGCGTTGTTGGCGGGATGAACACAGATTCGCAGTATTTT. Translating gives CSVVGGMNTDSQYF.

The chain combines TRBV12-3 or TRBV12-4 with TRBJ2-1; no clear D gene. V lost 8 bases and J 0 bases, leaving 14 bases between the germline ends. The CDR3 has 15 residues. The CDR3 region is CASSTDLSSYNEQFF. The CDR3 coding sequence is TGTGCCAGCTCCACGGACCTAAGCTCCTACAATGAGCAGTTCTTC.

The table lists this clonotype with many counts. The chain couples TRBV7-9 to TRBJ2-7; D perhaps matches TRBD1 (6 bases). Trimming left V 4 bases short and J 0 bases short, with 13 bases between. The CDR3 sequence is 15 residues long. The germline V gene encodes CDR1 SEHNR and CDR2 FQNEAQ (reference sequence). CDR3 coding DNA: TGTGCCAGCAGCTCCGCGACAGGTCGCTCCTACGAGCAGTACTTC. This translates into CASSSATGRSYEQYF.

This clonotype has a handful of counts. The genes are TRBV28 and TRBJ1-6; D is unresolved. The CDR3 consists of 12 residues. The germline gives CDR1 MDHEN, CDR2 SYDVKM. V gave up 5 bases and J gave up 11 bases, with 10 bases separating them. CDR3 coding DNA: TGTGCCAGCAGTCCTACTGGTCCACCCCTCCACTTT. Protein product: CASSPTGPPLHF.

This clonotype has more than one count but fewer than ten. This chain uses TRBV2 with TRBJ2-4; unclear D gene. The CDR3 runs 10 residues. V dropped 6 bases and J dropped 5 bases, with 2 bases sitting between them. Germline V gene lookup returns CDR1 SNHLY and CDR2 FYNNEI. CDR3 nucleotides: TGTGCCAGCAGACAAAACATTCAGTACTTC. Its protein product is CASRQNIQYF.

This chain links TRBV7-9 with TRBJ1-1; D is uncertain. This CDR3 is built from 13 residues. Deletions cut 5 bases from V and 1 base from J, with 8 bases between. Looked up from germline, CDR1 is SEHNR and CDR2 is FQNEAQ (reference sequence). CDR3 DNA: TGTGCCAGCAGCCATGATCCGAACACTGAAGCTTTCTTT. This translates into CASSHDPNTEAFF.

This clonotype was counted ten times or more. This sequence joins TRBV19 and TRBJ1-1; D call uncertain. The length of the CDR3 is 11 residues. V was clipped by 7 bases and J by 1 base, with 4 bases between them. Germline CDR1 and CDR2: LNHDA and SQIVND (reference sequence). CDR3 bases: TGTGCCAGTATACGGAACACTGAAGCTTTCTTT. Translation: CASIRNTEAFF.

The sample holds many counts of this clonotype. V gene TRBV7-9 combines with J gene TRBJ1-5; D perhaps matches TRBD1 (5 bases). Germline V gene sequence: CDR1 SEHNR, CDR2 FQNEAQ (reference sequence). This CDR3 is 16 amino acids long. V was shortened by 1 base and J by 8 bases, with 18 bases between the two germline ends. The CDR3 region is CASSLGQTSGREPQHF. The CDR3, as DNA: TGTGCCAGCAGCTTAGGACAGACGTCAGGGAGGGAGCCCCAGCATTTT.

This chain uses TRBV5-1 with TRBJ2-7; no firm D call. Trimming took 2 bases from V and 2 from J, leaving 8 bases between them. The CDR3 is made up of 13 amino acids. Germline V gene sequence: CDR1 SGHRS, CDR2 YFSETQ. The CDR3 spells CASSFARTYEQYF. CDR3 nucleotide sequence: TGCGCCAGCAGCTTCGCCAGAACCTACGAGCAGTACTTC.

This clonotype was seen at least ten times. The chain links TRBV4-2 to TRBJ2-7; 8 bases align to TRBD1. The CDR3 is made up of 15 amino acids. The trim removed 5 bases at V and 0 bases at J, leaving 6 bases unmatched. CDR1 and CDR2 (germline): LGHNA, YNFKEQ. The CDR3 nucleotides read TGTGCCAGCAGCAGGGGGCAGGGGGCCTCCTACGAGCAGTACTTC. Residues: CASSRGQGASYEQYF.

The chain joins TRBV7-6 to TRBJ2-2; D gene unclear. CDR1 and CDR2 from the germline V gene are SGHVS and FNYEAQ. Trimming shortened V by 5 bases and J by 2 bases, and 9 bases separated the two germline ends. This CDR3 is built from 14 residues. DNA for the CDR3: TGTGCCAGCAGCCTCGGATATAACACCGGGGAGCTGTTTTTT. Translated, it gives CASSLGYNTGELFF.

This chain connects TRBV27 to TRBJ2-7; D is ambiguous. The CDR3 is made up of 15 amino acids. The germline CDR1 and CDR2 sequences are MNHEY and SMNVEV (reference sequence). Trimming removed 6 bases from V and 2 bases from J, with 17 bases in between. CDR3 protein: CASSRAHTAPYEQYF. The CDR3 region has the DNA TGTGCCAGCAGCCGGGCCCACACCGCTCCCTACGAGCAGTACTTC.

This clonotype was seen ten or more times. The chain employs TRBV29-1 and TRBJ2-7; 7 nucleotides match TRBD1. V lost 6 bases to trimming and J lost 2 bases; unmatched junction nucleotides: 4. Germline CDR1 reads SQVTM; CDR2 reads ANQGSEA. The CDR3 runs 12 residues. The CDR3 sequence: CSVPQGPYEQYF. CDR3 nucleotide sequence: TGCAGCGTCCCACAGGGGCCCTACGAGCAGTACTTC.

Points on this clonotype: Since a much larger clone is just one base distant, this may be a read error. The V call is TRBV7-9, the J call TRBJ2-7; 9 bases agree with TRBD1. The CDR3 has 15 residues. The ends lost 8 bases at V and 2 bases at J; junction bases unmatched: 10. Germline V gene lookup returns CDR1 SEHNR and CDR2 FQNEAQ (reference sequence). The CDR3 is CASGLKGQGAYEQYF. CDR3 DNA: TGTGCCAGCGGCCTTAAGGGACAGGGCGCCTACGAGCAGTACTTC.

This clonotype is a singleton in its sample. This sequence joins TRBV5-1 and TRBJ1-1; D is undetermined. Germline V CDR1 and CDR2: SGHRS, YFSETQ. The CDR3 contains 17 residues. V gave up 1 base and J gave up 1 base, with 17 bases separating them. CDR3 bases: TGCGCCAGCAGCTTGTCTCCCCACCACACAAGGAACACTGAAGCTTTCTTT. Protein: CASSLSPHHTRNTEAFF.

V usage is TRBV19 and J usage is TRBJ2-5; D unclear. V was trimmed by 1 base and J by 3 bases, leaving 3 bases between them. The CDR3 is made up of 12 amino acids. CDR1 and CDR2 from the germline V gene are LNHDA and SQIVND (reference sequence). The CDR3 is CASSIGEETQYF. In DNA, the CDR3 is TGTGCCAGTAGTATAGGTGAAGAGACCCAGTACTTC.

Concerning this clonotype itself: One base away lies a much larger clone, so this may be a sequencing read error. The chain links TRBV5-6 to TRBJ2-3; D unresolved. There are 12 residues in the CDR3. CDR1 and CDR2 (germline): SGHDT, YYEEEE. The V gene lost 0 bases and the J gene lost 10 bases, with 9 bases spanning the gap. CDR3 in amino acids: CASSLEGYAQYF. The CDR3 DNA sequence: TGTGCCAGCAGCTTGGAAGGATATGCGCAGTATTTT.

Notes on this clonotype: Sequence at one end of the junction differs from germline and may be a read error. V gene TRBV5-1 combines with J gene TRBJ2-7, with D perhaps matching TRBD1 or TRBD2 (5 bases each). The CDR3 consists of 15 residues. Germline CDR1 and CDR2: SGHRS and YFSETQ. The CDR3 sequence is CASSLGWGSSYERYF. The CDR3 DNA follows: TGCGCCAGCAGCCTCGGTTGGGGGAGCTCCTACGAGCGGTACTTC.

The chain carries TRBV12-3 or TRBV12-4 and TRBJ2-7; D remains ambiguous. The V end was cut by 6 bases, the J end by 0 bases, with 9 bases between. The CDR3 consists of 13 residues. The CDR3 sequence is CASSRGNSYEQYF. CDR3 in DNA: TGTGCCAGCAGCCGAGGAAACTCCTACGAGCAGTACTTC.

A note on this clonotype: At one boundary the junction diverges from the germline segment, which might be a read error. V usage is TRBV13 and J usage is TRBJ2-6; D may match TRBD1 or TRBD2 (5 bases each). Germline V gene sequence: CDR1 PRHDT, CDR2 FYEKMQ (reference sequence). This CDR3 has 14 residues. CDR3 sequence (DNA): TGTGCCAGCAGCATGGACTCTGGGGCCACCGTCCTGACTTTC. Translating it yields CASSMDSGATVLTF.

This clonotype was detected a few times. CDR3 in DNA: TGTGCCAGCAGTTTACTACAGGGCCCCTACGAGCAGTACTTC. This sequence encodes CASSLLQGPYEQYF. V and J are TRBV27 and TRBJ2-7; perhaps TRBD1 as D (6 bases). CDR3 length: 14 residues. The V gene's germline CDR1 is MNHEY and CDR2 SMNVEV (reference sequence). Trimming took off 2 bases at V and 2 bases at J, with 10 bases between the two ends.

A remark on this clonotype: This sequence may be a read error, since a much larger clone differs from it by one base. V gene TRBV2 combines with J gene TRBJ2-7; D is tentatively TRBD1 or TRBD2 (6 bases each). This CDR3 contains 13 residues. Germline V gene sequence: CDR1 SNHLY, CDR2 FYNNEI. CDR3 loop: CAGSEGGHYEQYF. The CDR3 nucleotides are TGTGCCGGCAGTGAAGGGGGGCACTACGAGCAGTACTTC.